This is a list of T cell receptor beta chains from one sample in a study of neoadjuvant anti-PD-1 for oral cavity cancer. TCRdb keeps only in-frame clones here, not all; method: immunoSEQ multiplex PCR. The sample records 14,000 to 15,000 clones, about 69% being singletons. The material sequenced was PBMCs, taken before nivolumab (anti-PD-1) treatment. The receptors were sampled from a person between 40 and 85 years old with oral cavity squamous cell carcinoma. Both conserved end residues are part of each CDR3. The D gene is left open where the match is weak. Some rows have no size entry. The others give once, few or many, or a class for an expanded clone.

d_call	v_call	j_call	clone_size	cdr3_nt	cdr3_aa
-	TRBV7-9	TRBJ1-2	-	TGTGCCAGCAGCTCACCGGGACGATTAAGCTACACCTTC	CASSSPGRLSYTF
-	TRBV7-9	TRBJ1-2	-	TGTGCCAGCAGCGAGTGGGGACTCTCAACTAACTATGGCTACACCTTC	CASSEWGLSTNYGYTF
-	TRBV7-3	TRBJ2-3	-	TGTGCCAGCAGCTTACAGTTCAGGGCAGGGGTTTGGGGCACAGATACGCAGTATTTT	CASSLQFRAGVWGTDTQYF
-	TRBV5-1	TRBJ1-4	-	TGCGCCAGCAGCTTCAGGGGATTCGGTGAAAAACTGTTTTTT	CASSFRGFGEKLFF
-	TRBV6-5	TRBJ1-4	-	TGTGCCAGCAGTTACTTACAGGGTGGTGCTAATGAAAAACTGTTTTTT	CASSYLQGGANEKLFF
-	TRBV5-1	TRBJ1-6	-	TGCGCCAGCAGCTTGGTGGGCCCCTCCTATAATTCACCCCTCCACTTT	CASSLVGPSYNSPLHF
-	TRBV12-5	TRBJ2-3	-	TGTGCTAGTGGTTTGAGAGGGGACAACACAGATACGCAGTATTTT	CASGLRGDNTDTQYF
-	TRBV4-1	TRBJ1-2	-	TGCGCCACCCGGGACACCTTGGAAGGGGGCTATGGCTACACCTTC	CATRDTLEGGYGYTF
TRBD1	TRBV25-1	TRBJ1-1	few	TGTGCCAGCAGTGAATGTTGGACAGGGGACACTGAAGCTTTCTTT	CASSECWTGDTEAFF
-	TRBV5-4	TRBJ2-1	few	TGTGCCAGCAGCTTGGGGCAATACAATGAGCAGTTCTTC	CASSLGQYNEQFF
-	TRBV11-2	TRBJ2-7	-	TGTGCCAGCAGTGGGTACACCAGGGGTCGGGACGAGCAGTACTTC	CASSGYTRGRDEQYF
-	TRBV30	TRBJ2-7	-	TGTGCCTGGACCCTAGGGGGGTTGTCCCAATCCTACGAGCAGTACTTC	CAWTLGGLSQSYEQYF
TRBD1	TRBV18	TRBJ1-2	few	TGTGCCAGCTCACCGGGGGACAGGGGACCCTATGGCTACACCTTC	CASSPGDRGPYGYTF
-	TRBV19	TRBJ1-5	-	TGTGCCAGTAGTATAATGGGGGTAGAACAGCCCCAGCATTTT	CASSIMGVEQPQHF
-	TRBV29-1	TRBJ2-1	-	TGCAGCGTTGAAGGCCAGATCAACAATGAGCAGTTCTTC	CSVEGQINNEQFF
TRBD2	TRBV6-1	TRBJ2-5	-	TGTGCCAGCAGTGAGGGCCGACTAGCGGGAGTTTGGGGAGAGACCCAGTACTTC	CASSEGRLAGVWGETQYF
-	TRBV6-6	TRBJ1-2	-	TGTGCCAGCAGTTACGGAGTGGGTGTGATGGGGGGCTACACCTTC	CASSYGVGVMGGYTF
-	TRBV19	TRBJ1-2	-	TGTGCCAGTAGTCACGGGGGGCAACAAGCTAACTATGGCTACACCTTC	CASSHGGQQANYGYTF
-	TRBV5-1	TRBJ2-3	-	TGCGCCAGCAGCTTGCCTGGGACTAGCACAGATACGCAGTATTTT	CASSLPGTSTDTQYF
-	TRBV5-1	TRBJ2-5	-	TGCGCCAGCAGCTTTGCCGGCCTGGACTGGACGCAAGAGACCCAGTACTTC	CASSFAGLDWTQETQYF
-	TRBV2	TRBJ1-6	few	TGTGCCAGCAACGGGGATAATTCACCCCTCCACTTT	CASNGDNSPLHF
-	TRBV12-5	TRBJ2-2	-	TGTGCTAGTGTCTTAACCGTGACCGGGGAGCTGTTTTTT	CASVLTVTGELFF
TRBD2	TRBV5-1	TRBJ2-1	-	TGCGCCAGCAGCTTGGGCCCTAGCGGGAGCAATGAGCAGTTCTTC	CASSLGPSGSNEQFF